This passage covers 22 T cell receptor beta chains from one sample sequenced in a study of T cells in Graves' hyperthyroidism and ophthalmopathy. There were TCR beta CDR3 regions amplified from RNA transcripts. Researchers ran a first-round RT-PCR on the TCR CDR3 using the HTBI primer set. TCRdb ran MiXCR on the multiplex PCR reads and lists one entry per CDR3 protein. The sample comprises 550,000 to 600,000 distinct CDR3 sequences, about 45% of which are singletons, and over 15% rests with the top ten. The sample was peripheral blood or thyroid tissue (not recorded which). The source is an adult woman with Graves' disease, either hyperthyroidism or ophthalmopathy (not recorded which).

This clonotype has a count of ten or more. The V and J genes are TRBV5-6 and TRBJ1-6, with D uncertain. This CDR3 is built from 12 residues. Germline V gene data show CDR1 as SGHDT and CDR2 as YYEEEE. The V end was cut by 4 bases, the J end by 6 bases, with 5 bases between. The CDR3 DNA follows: TGTGCCAGCAGCCTGCCTAATTCACCCCTCCACTTT. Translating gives CASSLPNSPLHF. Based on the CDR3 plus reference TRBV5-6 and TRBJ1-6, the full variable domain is DAGVTQSPTHLIKTRGQQVTLRCSPKSGHDTVSWYQQALGQGPQFIFQYYEEEERQRGNFPDRFSGHQFPNYSSELNVNALLLGDSALYLCASSLPNSPLHFGNGTRLTVT.

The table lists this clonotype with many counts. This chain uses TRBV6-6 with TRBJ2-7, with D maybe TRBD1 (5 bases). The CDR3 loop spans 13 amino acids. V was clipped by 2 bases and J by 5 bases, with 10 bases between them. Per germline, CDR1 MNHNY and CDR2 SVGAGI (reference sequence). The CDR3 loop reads CASSYPGKDEQYF. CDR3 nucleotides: TGTGCCAGCAGTTACCCAGGGAAAGACGAGCAGTACTTC.

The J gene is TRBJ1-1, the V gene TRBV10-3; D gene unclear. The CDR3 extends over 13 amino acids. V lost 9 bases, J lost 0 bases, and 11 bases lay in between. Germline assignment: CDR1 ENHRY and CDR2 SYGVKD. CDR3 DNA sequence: TGTGCCATTTCCATGGAGTTGAACACTGAAGCTTTCTTT. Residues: CAISMELNTEAFF.

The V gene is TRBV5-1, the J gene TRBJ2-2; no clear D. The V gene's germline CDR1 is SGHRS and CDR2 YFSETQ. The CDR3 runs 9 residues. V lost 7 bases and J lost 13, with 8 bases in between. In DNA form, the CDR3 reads TGCGCCAGCGCCGGACGGCTGTTTTTT. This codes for CASAGRLFF.

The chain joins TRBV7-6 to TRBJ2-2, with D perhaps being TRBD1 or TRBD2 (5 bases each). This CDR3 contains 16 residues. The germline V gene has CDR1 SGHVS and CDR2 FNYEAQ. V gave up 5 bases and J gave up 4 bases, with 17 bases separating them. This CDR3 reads CASSPVRGRSTGELFF. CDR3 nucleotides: TGTGCCAGCAGCCCGGTACGGGGCCGAAGCACCGGGGAGCTGTTTTTT.

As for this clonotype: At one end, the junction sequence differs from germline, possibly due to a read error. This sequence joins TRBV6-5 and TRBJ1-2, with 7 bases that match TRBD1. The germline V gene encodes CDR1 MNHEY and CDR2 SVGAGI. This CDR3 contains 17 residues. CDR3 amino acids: CGSSYSGGGASSGGYTF. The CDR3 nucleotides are TGTGGCAGCAGTTACTCTGGAGGGGGCGCATCATCGGGGGGCTACACCTTC.

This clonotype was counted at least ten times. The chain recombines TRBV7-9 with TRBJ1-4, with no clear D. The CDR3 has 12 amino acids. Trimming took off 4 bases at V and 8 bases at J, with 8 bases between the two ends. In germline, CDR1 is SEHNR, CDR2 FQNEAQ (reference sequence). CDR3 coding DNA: TGTGCCAGCAGCTCCTCCCCAGAAAAACTGTTTTTT. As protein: CASSSSPEKLFF.

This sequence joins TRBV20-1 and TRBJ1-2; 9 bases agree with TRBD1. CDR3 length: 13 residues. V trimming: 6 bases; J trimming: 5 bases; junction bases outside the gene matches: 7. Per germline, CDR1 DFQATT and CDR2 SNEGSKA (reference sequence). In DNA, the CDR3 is TGCAGTGCCGTAGGACAGGGGTTTTATGGCTACACCTTC. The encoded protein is CSAVGQGFYGYTF.

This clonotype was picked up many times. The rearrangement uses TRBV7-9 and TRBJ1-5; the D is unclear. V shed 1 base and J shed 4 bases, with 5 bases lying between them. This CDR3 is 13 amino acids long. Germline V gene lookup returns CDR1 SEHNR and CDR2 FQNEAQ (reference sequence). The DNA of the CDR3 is TGTGCCAGCAGCTTAGACGGGAATCAGCCCCAGCATTTT. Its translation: CASSLDGNQPQHF.

CDR3 nucleotides: TGTGCCAGCAGCCCGGAGGGGACAGGGGGCGCGCCCCAGCATTTT. The encoded protein is CASSPEGTGGAPQHF. The V gene is TRBV7-9, the J gene TRBJ1-5; 12 bases map to TRBD1. Trimming at V came to 5 bases and at J to 9 bases, leaving 8 bases not matched to a gene. Looked up from germline, CDR1 is SEHNR and CDR2 is FQNEAQ (reference sequence). The CDR3 length is 15 residues.

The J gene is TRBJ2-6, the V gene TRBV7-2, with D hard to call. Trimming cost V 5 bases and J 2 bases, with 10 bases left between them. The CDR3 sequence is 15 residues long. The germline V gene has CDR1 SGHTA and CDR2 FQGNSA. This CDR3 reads CASSPLGAGANVLTF. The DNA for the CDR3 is TGTGCCAGCAGCCCCCTTGGTGCTGGGGCCAACGTCCTGACTTTC.

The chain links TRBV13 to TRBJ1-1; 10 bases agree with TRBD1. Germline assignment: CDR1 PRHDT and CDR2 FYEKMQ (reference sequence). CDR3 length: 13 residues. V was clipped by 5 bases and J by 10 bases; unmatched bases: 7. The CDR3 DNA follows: TGTGCCAGCAGCACCGGGACAGGGGTTCGAGCTTTCTTT. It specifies CASSTGTGVRAFF.

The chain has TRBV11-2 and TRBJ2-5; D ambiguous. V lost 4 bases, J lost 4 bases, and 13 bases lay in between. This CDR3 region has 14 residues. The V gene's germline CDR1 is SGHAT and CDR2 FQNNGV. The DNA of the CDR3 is TGTGCCAGCAGCTCCCCGGGCGATTTAGAGACCCAGTACTTC. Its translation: CASSSPGDLETQYF.

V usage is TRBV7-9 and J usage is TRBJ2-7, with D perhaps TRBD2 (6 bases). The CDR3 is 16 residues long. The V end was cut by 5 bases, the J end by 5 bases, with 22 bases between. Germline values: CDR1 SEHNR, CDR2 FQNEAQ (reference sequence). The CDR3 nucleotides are TGTGCCAGCAGCCAGCAGAGCCTCGCGGGGTCTAACGAGCAGTACTTC. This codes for CASSQQSLAGSNEQYF.

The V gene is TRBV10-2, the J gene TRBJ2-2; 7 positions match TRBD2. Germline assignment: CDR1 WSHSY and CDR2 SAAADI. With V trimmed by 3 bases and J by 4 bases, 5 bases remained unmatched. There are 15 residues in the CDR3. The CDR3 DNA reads TGCGCCAGCAGTGATTATCCGGGGGGCACCGGGGAGCTGTTTTTT. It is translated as CASSDYPGGTGELFF.

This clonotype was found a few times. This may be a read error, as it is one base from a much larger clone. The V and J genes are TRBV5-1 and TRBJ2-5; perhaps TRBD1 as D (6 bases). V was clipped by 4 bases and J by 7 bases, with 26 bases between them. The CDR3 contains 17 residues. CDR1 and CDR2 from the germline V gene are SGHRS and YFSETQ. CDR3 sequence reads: CASSTRQFTGSTATQYF. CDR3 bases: TGCGCCAGCAGCACGCGGCAATTTACAGGGTCAACAGCGACCCAGTACTTC.

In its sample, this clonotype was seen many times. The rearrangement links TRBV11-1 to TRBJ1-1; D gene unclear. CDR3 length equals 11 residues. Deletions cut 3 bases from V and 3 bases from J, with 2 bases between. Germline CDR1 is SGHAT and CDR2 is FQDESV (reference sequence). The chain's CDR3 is CASSLYTEAFF. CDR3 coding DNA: TGTGCCAGCAGCTTGTACACTGAAGCTTTCTTT. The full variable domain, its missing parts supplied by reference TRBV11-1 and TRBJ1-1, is EAEVAQSPRYKITEKSQAVAFWCDPISGHATLYWYRQILGQGPELLVQFQDESVVDDSQLPKDRFSAERLKGVDSTLKIQPAELGDSAMYLCASSLYTEAFFGQGTRLTVV.

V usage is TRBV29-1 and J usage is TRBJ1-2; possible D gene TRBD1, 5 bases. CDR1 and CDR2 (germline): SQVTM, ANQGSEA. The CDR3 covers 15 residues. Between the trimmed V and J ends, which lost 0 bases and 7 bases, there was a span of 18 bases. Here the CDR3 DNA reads TGCAGCGTTGAAGAGGCAGGGAGGATGGGTGGTGGCTACACCTTC. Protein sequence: CSVEEAGRMGGGYTF.

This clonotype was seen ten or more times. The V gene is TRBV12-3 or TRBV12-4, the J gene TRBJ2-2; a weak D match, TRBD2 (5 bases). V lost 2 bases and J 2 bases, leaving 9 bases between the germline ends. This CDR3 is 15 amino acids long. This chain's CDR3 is CASSLIASNTGELFF. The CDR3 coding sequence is TGTGCCAGCAGTTTAATCGCTAGCAACACCGGGGAGCTGTTTTTT.

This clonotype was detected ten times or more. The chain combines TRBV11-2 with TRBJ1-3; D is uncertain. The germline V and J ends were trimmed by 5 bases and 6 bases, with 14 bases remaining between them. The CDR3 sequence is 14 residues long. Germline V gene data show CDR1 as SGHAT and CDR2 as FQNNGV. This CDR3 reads CASSQHRDANTIYF. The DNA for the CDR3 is TGTGCCAGCAGCCAACATCGGGATGCAAACACCATATATTTT.

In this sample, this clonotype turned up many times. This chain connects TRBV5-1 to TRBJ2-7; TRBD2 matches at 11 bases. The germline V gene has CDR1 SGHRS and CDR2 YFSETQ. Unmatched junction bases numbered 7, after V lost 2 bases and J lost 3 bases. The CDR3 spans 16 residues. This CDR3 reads CASSFLTSGTRYEQYF. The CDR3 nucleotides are TGCGCCAGCAGCTTTCTGACTAGCGGGACACGCTACGAGCAGTACTTC.

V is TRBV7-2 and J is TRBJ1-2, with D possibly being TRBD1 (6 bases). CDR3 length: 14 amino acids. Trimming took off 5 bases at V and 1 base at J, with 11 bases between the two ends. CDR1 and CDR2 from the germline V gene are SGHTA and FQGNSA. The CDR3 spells CASSSRQVNYGYTF. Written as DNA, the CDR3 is TGTGCCAGCAGCAGCCGACAGGTTAACTATGGCTACACCTTC.